This T cell receptor beta chain originates from a study of PD-1 blockade in classical Hodgkin lymphoma. V lost 9 bases, J lost 1 base, and 12 bases lay in between. The germline gives CDR1 SGHAT, CDR2 FQNNGV. This CDR3 comprises 14 residues. Turning to this clone: What it binds is unknown.

Study-level results: Before treatment, TCR diversity in newly diagnosed patients was reportedly lower than in healthy donors. Prior therapy or disease activity may underlie the repertoire differences, whose causes remain undefined.

TCRdb keeps only in-frame clones here, not all; method: immunoSEQ multiplex PCR. The sample has more than 30,000 clones, roughly nine tenths seen once. Time point of the sample: newly diagnosed, previously untreated cHL patient sample. Thawed PBMCs were the source of CD4+ T cells, purified by magnetic negative selection. Comparison PBMCs came from previously untreated, newly diagnosed classical Hodgkin lymphoma patients. The rearrangement joins TRBV11-2 to TRBJ1-4; no clear D gene. The clonotype comes from a human donor with classical Hodgkin lymphoma. Sequencing was carried out using CD4+ T cells from blood. The CDR3 here is CASRLGITNEKLFF. CDR3 sequence (DNA): TGTGCCAGTAGATTGGGTATAACTAATGAAAAACTGTTTTTT.